One sample yielded the 19 T cell receptor beta chains listed below, sequenced in a study of identical twins. TCRdb re-called the 5' RACE reads with MiXCR, one entry per CDR3 protein. Of about 700,000 distinct CDR3 sequences in the sample, 8.6% were seen once. The same specimen was also included in a second study, on yellow fever vaccine responses in identical twins.

The sequenced sample consisted of PBMCs. These receptors came from a young woman in good health.

This clonotype appeared many times. The chain employs TRBV7-2 and TRBJ1-3; no reliable D call. Germline assignment: CDR1 SGHTA and CDR2 FQGNSA. This CDR3 has 15 amino acids. V shed 2 bases and J shed 0 bases, with 8 bases lying between them. CDR3 DNA: TGTGCCAGCAGCTTAAAAGGGTCCTCTGGAAACACCATATATTTT. Its translation: CASSLKGSSGNTIYF.

This clonotype was seen repeatedly, ten times or more. The V call is TRBV20-1, the J call TRBJ2-7; D may be TRBD2 (6 bases). Trimming stripped 0 bases from V and 3 bases from J, with 12 bases between. The CDR3 totals 14 residues. CDR1 DFQATT and CDR2 SNEGSKA come from the germline V gene (reference sequence). CDR3 coding DNA: TGCAGTGCTAGAGACTGGGACTCCATCTACGAGCAGTACTTC. Its protein is CSARDWDSIYEQYF.

The genes are TRBV2 and TRBJ2-2, with 7 bases lining up with TRBD1. This CDR3 is 15 amino acids long. Germline CDR1 is SNHLY and CDR2 is FYNNEI. V was pared by 5 bases and J by 7 bases, with 10 bases of the junction left unmatched. CDR3 nucleotides: TGTGCCAGCAGTTTGACAGGGAGAGGCTACGGGGAGCTGTTTTTT. It codes for CASSLTGRGYGELFF.

This chain's CDR3 is CATSATPNTEAFF. The CDR3 region has the DNA TGTGCCACCAGTGCGACCCCAAACACTGAAGCTTTCTTT. The V gene is TRBV24-1, the J gene TRBJ1-1; no clear D gene. V lost 5 bases and J lost 2, with 8 bases in between. Germline lookup yields CDR1 KGHDR and CDR2 SFDVKD. The CDR3 contains 13 residues.

This clonotype appeared a few times. This sequence joins TRBV20-1 and TRBJ2-5; the D is unclear. Germline assignment: CDR1 DFQATT and CDR2 SNEGSKA (reference sequence). V was shortened by 2 bases and J by 4 bases, with 20 bases between the two germline ends. There are 16 residues in the CDR3. The CDR3 bases are TGCAGTGCTAGACCTCTAGGCTCGCTCTTACGAGAGACCCAGTACTTC. This codes for CSARPLGSLLRETQYF.

This clonotype appeared a few times. The CDR3 sequence is CASIKDLAKNIQYF. CDR3 coding DNA: TGTGCCAGCATTAAGGACTTAGCCAAAAACATTCAGTACTTC. The V gene is TRBV2, the J gene TRBJ2-4; a possible D gene is TRBD2 (5 bases). From germline, CDR1 is SNHLY and CDR2 FYNNEI. V was shortened by 7 bases and J by 0 bases, with 10 bases between the two germline ends. This CDR3 region has 14 residues.

The chain uses TRBV7-9 and TRBJ2-7; D possibly matches TRBD1 or TRBD2 (5 bases each). The CDR3 covers 14 residues. Germline V gene lookup returns CDR1 SEHNR and CDR2 FQNEAQ (reference sequence). Trimming pared 3 bases from V and 6 bases from J, leaving 15 bases between. CDR3 sequence: CASSFFSTGGEQYF. The CDR3 DNA follows: TGTGCCAGCAGCTTCTTTTCAACAGGAGGCGAGCAGTACTTC.

This chain uses TRBV19 with TRBJ2-1; 14 positions agree with TRBD2. The ends lost 0 bases at V and 2 bases at J; junction bases unmatched: 6. In germline, CDR1 is LNHDA, CDR2 SQIVND (reference sequence). This CDR3 has 19 residues. The CDR3 nucleotides read TGTGCCAGTAGTATAGACGGACTAGCGGGAGGTTTGACCTACAATGAGCAGTTCTTC. Translated, it gives CASSIDGLAGGLTYNEQFF.

The chain has TRBV10-3 and TRBJ2-3; weak D call: TRBD2 (6 bases). Per the germline V gene, CDR1 is ENHRY and CDR2 is SYGVKD. This CDR3 is 13 amino acids long. Trimming removed 8 bases at V and 3 bases at J, with 12 bases between. CDR3 protein: CAIRAGTTDTQYF. CDR3 bases: TGTGCCATCCGGGCGGGGACGACAGATACGCAGTATTTT.

V gene TRBV29-1 combines with J gene TRBJ1-1, with D uncertain. With 2 bases removed from V and 1 base from J, the gap between germline ends came to 8 bases. Per germline, CDR1 SQVTM and CDR2 ANQGSEA. The CDR3 contains 13 residues. The CDR3 DNA is TGCAGCGTTGAAATTTGGACGAACACTGAAGCTTTCTTT. This translates into CSVEIWTNTEAFF.

The rearrangement links TRBV6-1 to TRBJ2-3, with TRBD2 identical over 9 bases. With V trimmed by 6 bases and J by 2 bases, 6 bases remained unmatched. CDR1 is MNHNS and CDR2 is SASEGT in the germline V gene. The CDR3 covers 15 residues. CDR3: CASSRGRAFTDTQYF. For the CDR3, the DNA is TGTGCCAGCAGCCGCGGGAGGGCCTTCACAGATACGCAGTATTTT.

The rearrangement uses TRBV29-1 and TRBJ2-7, with 7 bases lining up with TRBD1. J lost 2 bases, V lost 1 base, and 11 bases had no gene match. This CDR3 spans 16 amino acids. Germline CDR1 and CDR2: SQVTM and ANQGSEA. As DNA, the CDR3 is TGCAGCGTTGAAGTCTTCGTTCGGGACAGAGCCTACGAGCAGTACTTC. Its translation is CSVEVFVRDRAYEQYF.

Only a few counts were recorded for this clonotype. This sequence joins TRBV4-1 and TRBJ2-1; no clear D. The CDR3 loop spans 17 amino acids. V shed 3 bases and J shed 0 bases, with 15 bases lying between them. Per the germline V gene, CDR1 is MGHRA and CDR2 is YSYEKL. The CDR3 region is CASSHPVAVSSYNEQFF. The CDR3 DNA is TGCGCCAGCAGCCACCCCGTCGCGGTTAGCTCCTACAATGAGCAGTTCTTC.

This clonotype was seen at least ten times. V is TRBV5-6 and J is TRBJ2-1, with a possible D match to TRBD1 (6 bases). V was cut by 1 base and J by 2 bases, with 7 bases left in between. The germline CDR1 and CDR2 sequences are SGHDT and YYEEEE. The CDR3 sequence is 14 residues long. The CDR3 DNA follows: TGTGCCAGCAGCTTGCAGGGGCCCTACAATGAGCAGTTCTTC. Translated, it gives CASSLQGPYNEQFF.

The rearrangement joins TRBV9 to TRBJ1-2; D is unresolved. CDR1 and CDR2 from the germline V gene are SGDLS and YYNGEE. There are 13 residues in the CDR3. Trimming left V 0 bases short and J 5 bases short, with 8 bases between. CDR3 amino acids: CASSVVSGYGYTF. CDR3 nucleotides: TGTGCCAGCAGCGTAGTGTCCGGTTATGGCTACACCTTC.

This clonotype was picked up a small number of times. The chain is built from TRBV4-3 and TRBJ1-5, with D uncertain. The CDR3 extends over 14 amino acids. Germline lookup yields CDR1 LGHNA and CDR2 YSLEER. Trimming left V 4 bases short and J 6 bases short, with 13 bases between. CDR3 nucleotides: TGCGCCAGCAGCCCCGAGGGCACGGGTCAGCCCCAGCATTTT. Its protein is CASSPEGTGQPQHF.

The chain joins TRBV29-1 to TRBJ2-7, with TRBD1 matching over 10 bases. Germline CDR1 and CDR2: SQVTM and ANQGSEA. CDR3 size: 20 residues. With 4 bases clipped from V and 7 bases from J, the junction kept 28 bases outside the gene matches. CDR3 DNA sequence: TGCAGCGTTGTACCGGGCGTGGGGCGGTCTATGGGACAGGGGAATCGGGAGCAGTACTTC. As protein: CSVVPGVGRSMGQGNREQYF.

This clonotype was observed many times. This chain joins TRBV12-3 or TRBV12-4 and TRBJ2-3, with 12 bases fitting TRBD2. The CDR3 covers 17 residues. V shed 2 bases, J shed 4 bases, and the junction held 7 bases outside the gene matches. The CDR3 sequence: CASSLKASGGAADTQYF. The CDR3 DNA sequence: TGTGCCAGCAGTTTAAAAGCTAGCGGGGGGGCCGCAGATACGCAGTATTTT.

This clonotype was counted at least ten times. The rearrangement links TRBV29-1 to TRBJ1-2; 7 positions match TRBD1. The CDR3 loop spans 13 amino acids. Trimming at V came to 6 bases and at J to 2 bases, leaving 6 bases not matched to a gene. Germline assignment: CDR1 SQVTM and CDR2 ANQGSEA. The CDR3 DNA follows: TGCAGCGTCGAACCCAGGGGGAACTATGGCTACACCTTC. Protein product: CSVEPRGNYGYTF.